This T cell receptor (beta chain) derives from a study of tumour-infiltrating T cells in Burkitt lymphoma. Looking at the study overall: Repertoire clonality predicted overall and progression-free survival.

This CDR3 comprises 14 residues. Losses at the gene ends were 1 base for V and 4 bases for J; bases not matched to a gene: 2. Germline V lookup: CDR1 SNHLY, CDR2 FYNNEI. Libraries were prepared by immunoSEQ multiplex PCR; TCRdb keeps only in-frame clonotypes and omits some of them. The sample contains about 17,000 clones, around four fifths of which appear only once. The chain combines TRBV2 with TRBJ1-1, with 8 bases fitting TRBD1. Sequencing used tumor tissue. The clonotype comes from a human donor with diffuse large B-cell lymphoma. CDR3 sequence: CASSEGRGLTEAFF. The DNA of the CDR3 is TGTGCCAGCAGTGAAGGCAGGGGGCTCACTGAAGCTTTCTTT.